These T cell receptor beta chains were read from a single sample in a study of T cell responses to AZD1222 COVID-19 vaccine. Here immunoSEQ multiplex PCR was the method, and the copy in TCRdb shows in-frame clones only, minus some. The sample lists 70,000 or so clones, approximately 87% occurring once. The material was peripheral blood, obtained 28 days after the second AZD1222 dose. Receptors were obtained from an adult who received the AZD1222 COVID-19 vaccine. Each CDR3 is given with its conserved first and last residue. Fields, in order: CDR3 DNA, CDR3 protein, clone size, D gene, V gene, J gene. A D gene is named only where the DNA matches it firmly. Clone size appears in some rows only: once, few, many, or a class for an expanded clone.

DNA: TGTGCCACCAGCAGAGCACAGGGGGATGGCTACACCTTC
CDR3: CATSRAQGDGYTF
size: -
D: TRBD1
V: TRBV15
J: TRBJ1-2

DNA: TGTGCCATCAGTGATGCGAGCGGGGGGGCCCACGAGCAGTACTTC
CDR3: CAISDASGGAHEQYF
size: -
D: TRBD2
V: TRBV10-3
J: TRBJ2-7

DNA: TGTGCCAGCAGCCCCGGCATGGTGTCACCCCTCCACTTT
CDR3: CASSPGMVSPLHF
size: few
D: -
V: TRBV11-2
J: TRBJ1-6

DNA: TGTGCCAGCAGTTCGGACAGCAAAAATCAGCCCCAGCATTTT
CDR3: CASSSDSKNQPQHF
size: -
D: -
V: TRBV2
J: TRBJ1-5

DNA: TGTGCCAGCAGCTCAAACAGGGGGATAGACGAAAAACTGTTTTTT
CDR3: CASSSNRGIDEKLFF
size: few
D: TRBD1
V: TRBV5-4
J: TRBJ1-4

DNA: TGTGCCAGCAGCTTTACAGGTCTCCAGCGCACTGAAGCTTTCTTT
CDR3: CASSFTGLQRTEAFF
size: -
D: -
V: TRBV5-6
J: TRBJ1-1

DNA: TGTGCCAGCAGCTTAGTTCATAACACCGGGGAGCTGTTTTTT
CDR3: CASSLVHNTGELFF
size: -
D: -
V: TRBV11-2
J: TRBJ2-2

DNA: TGTGCCACCAGTGGTTCTATCACAGATACGCAGTATTTT
CDR3: CATSGSITDTQYF
size: once
D: -
V: TRBV24-1
J: TRBJ2-3

DNA: TGTGCCAGCAGTTACTCAGCGGCAGCTTACGAGCAGTACTTC
CDR3: CASSYSAAAYEQYF
size: -
D: -
V: TRBV6-5
J: TRBJ2-7

DNA: TGTGCCTGGACCCCGGGGATCGGAAACACCATATATTTT
CDR3: CAWTPGIGNTIYF
size: once
D: -
V: TRBV30
J: TRBJ1-3

DNA: TGTGCCAGCAGTGAAGATCAGCCCCAGCATTTT
CDR3: CASSEDQPQHF
size: -
D: -
V: TRBV2
J: TRBJ1-5

DNA: TGTGCCAGCAGCTTAGGCGTACAGGGGTGGCCCTATGGCTACACCTTC
CDR3: CASSLGVQGWPYGYTF
size: -
D: TRBD1
V: TRBV7-9
J: TRBJ1-2

DNA: TGCAGCGTCCTAGAGTTTGAGGGGAGGGACTATGGCTACACCTTC
CDR3: CSVLEFEGRDYGYTF
size: -
D: -
V: TRBV29-1
J: TRBJ1-2

DNA: TGTGCCAGCAGCGGCGGACAGGATAGGATCGATACGCAGTATTTT
CDR3: CASSGGQDRIDTQYF
size: -
D: TRBD1
V: TRBV11-3
J: TRBJ2-3

DNA: TGTGCCAGCTCACCAGGGGGGGGCTCTGGGGCCAACGTCCTGACTTTC
CDR3: CASSPGGGSGANVLTF
size: -
D: TRBD2
V: TRBV18
J: TRBJ2-6

DNA: TGTGCCAGCAGTCCCCGGGACACCATATATTTT
CDR3: CASSPRDTIYF
size: -
D: -
V: TRBV11-2
J: TRBJ1-3

DNA: TGTGCCAGCAGCGGAGGCTCAGGACTAGCGCAAGAGACCCAGTACTTC
CDR3: CASSGGSGLAQETQYF
size: -
D: TRBD2
V: TRBV11-2
J: TRBJ2-5

DNA: TGTGCCAGCAGCTCATACAGGGGGTTGGCTAATCAGCCCCAGCATTTT
CDR3: CASSSYRGLANQPQHF
size: once
D: TRBD1
V: TRBV7-9
J: TRBJ1-5

DNA: TGTGCCAGCAGGCGACAGATCCAAGAGACCCAGTACTTC
CDR3: CASRRQIQETQYF
size: -
D: -
V: TRBV7-9
J: TRBJ2-5

DNA: TGTGCCAGCAGGGGGGAGGGGACCCAGTACTTC
CDR3: CASRGEGTQYF
size: -
D: TRBD2
V: TRBV2
J: TRBJ2-5

DNA: TGCAGCGTTGTACCGGGAGGGGTTATGGGTGAGCAGTTCTTC
CDR3: CSVVPGGVMGEQFF
size: once
D: TRBD2
V: TRBV29-1
J: TRBJ2-1

DNA: TGCGCCAGCAGCCAAGATAGTACAGCTCCGGGACCGCAGTACTTC
CDR3: CASSQDSTAPGPQYF
size: -
D: -
V: TRBV4-1
J: TRBJ2-7

DNA: TGTGCCAGCAGTTACCTAATCGGGGGCACCGGGGAGCTGTTTTTT
CDR3: CASSYLIGGTGELFF
size: -
D: -
V: TRBV6-6
J: TRBJ2-2

DNA: TGTGCCAGCAGCTATGGGACTAGCGGGGTCTACGAGCAGTACTTC
CDR3: CASSYGTSGVYEQYF
size: -
D: TRBD2
V: TRBV7-3
J: TRBJ2-7

DNA: TGCGCCAGCAGCCAAGACCTTAGGGGACTAAACACAGATACGCAGTATTTT
CDR3: CASSQDLRGLNTDTQYF
size: -
D: TRBD2
V: TRBV4-1
J: TRBJ2-3

DNA: TGTGCCAGCAGTGTCCTGTTTGCACAGGGGGGCGGCTACGAGCAGTACTTC
CDR3: CASSVLFAQGGGYEQYF
size: -
D: TRBD1
V: TRBV25-1
J: TRBJ2-7

DNA: TGTGCCAGCTCCGGAACGGGGACTCTAAGAAACACCATATATTTT
CDR3: CASSGTGTLRNTIYF
size: -
D: -
V: TRBV18
J: TRBJ1-3

DNA: TGCAGCGTTGTCCCCCAGGAGGGAACCTATGGCTACACCTTC
CDR3: CSVVPQEGTYGYTF
size: -
D: -
V: TRBV29-1
J: TRBJ1-2

DNA: TGTGCCAGCAGCCAAGCGAGGCAGAAACAGCCCCAGCATTTT
CDR3: CASSQARQKQPQHF
size: once
D: -
V: TRBV3-1/TRBV3-2
J: TRBJ1-5

DNA: TGCGCCAGCAGTGAGTCAGGGGAATTTGAGACCCAGTACTTC
CDR3: CASSESGEFETQYF
size: -
D: -
V: TRBV10-1
J: TRBJ2-5

DNA: TGTGCCAGCTCCACGACAGTAACCTACGAGCAGTACTTC
CDR3: CASSTTVTYEQYF
size: -
D: -
V: TRBV2
J: TRBJ2-7

DNA: TGTGCCACCGCGGGACTAGTCAAAACCTACAATGAGCAGTTCTTC
CDR3: CATAGLVKTYNEQFF
size: once
D: TRBD2
V: TRBV10-3
J: TRBJ2-1

DNA: TGTGCCAACCCGACAGGGACAAGGAATGGCTACACCTTC
CDR3: CANPTGTRNGYTF
size: once
D: TRBD1
V: TRBV2
J: TRBJ1-2

DNA: TGTGCCAGCAGCTCGGATCAGGGGACAGGGCGGAAGGGCTACACCTTC
CDR3: CASSSDQGTGRKGYTF
size: -
D: TRBD1
V: TRBV7-9
J: TRBJ1-2

DNA: TGTGCCAGAGACCACCAGGGGGCCCATGGCTACACCTTC
CDR3: CARDHQGAHGYTF
size: -
D: TRBD1
V: TRBV2
J: TRBJ1-2

DNA: TGCAGCGTGGTTATGGGGGCGCAAGGTAAAGCTTTCTTT
CDR3: CSVVMGAQGKAFF
size: -
D: -
V: TRBV29-1
J: TRBJ1-1

DNA: TGTGCCAGCAGTTGGACCGCCGGAGGGACCGAGCAGTACTTC
CDR3: CASSWTAGGTEQYF
size: -
D: -
V: TRBV27
J: TRBJ2-7

DNA: TGTGCCAGCAGCTTAGTGGCAGCGGTGAACACCGGGGAGCTGTTTTTT
CDR3: CASSLVAAVNTGELFF
size: once
D: -
V: TRBV7-8
J: TRBJ2-2

DNA: TGTGCCAGCAGCCCAGGCTTCAAGCGGAGACCCTACGAGCAGTACTTC
CDR3: CASSPGFKRRPYEQYF
size: -
D: -
V: TRBV7-9
J: TRBJ2-7

DNA: TGTGCCAGCAGTAGGGACAGGGTTTCCTACAATGAGCAGTTCTTC
CDR3: CASSRDRVSYNEQFF
size: -
D: TRBD1
V: TRBV6-5
J: TRBJ2-1

DNA: TGTGCCAGCAGCTTAGAGAAGGGGGCAAGTTGGACCTACGAGCAGTACTTC
CDR3: CASSLEKGASWTYEQYF
size: many
D: TRBD1
V: TRBV7-2
J: TRBJ2-7

DNA: TGTGCCAGCAGCTTGGCCGGGCAGCTGTACACTGAAGCTTTCTTT
CDR3: CASSLAGQLYTEAFF
size: few
D: -
V: TRBV5-6
J: TRBJ1-1

DNA: TGTGCCAGCAGTTATCCGGGGGCGCGTAATGAAAAACTGTTTTTT
CDR3: CASSYPGARNEKLFF
size: -
D: -
V: TRBV6-6
J: TRBJ1-4

DNA: TGCAGCGTTGCCGGGACACTCAAGGCAGATACGCAGTATTTT
CDR3: CSVAGTLKADTQYF
size: -
D: -
V: TRBV29-1
J: TRBJ2-3

DNA: TGTGCCAGCAGCAGAGACAGGGGATATGGCTACACCTTC
CDR3: CASSRDRGYGYTF
size: -
D: TRBD1
V: TRBV6-5
J: TRBJ1-2

DNA: TGTGCCAGCAGCTTAAGACGGGACGGGGCCAACGTCCTGACTTTC
CDR3: CASSLRRDGANVLTF
size: -
D: -
V: TRBV7-8
J: TRBJ2-6

DNA: TGTGCCAGCAAAAGGCTCCCCCACGAGCAGTACTTC
CDR3: CASKRLPHEQYF
size: -
D: -
V: TRBV6-5
J: TRBJ2-7

DNA: TGTGCCAGCAGCACAAGGGGTGGGAATGAAAAACTGTTTTTT
CDR3: CASSTRGGNEKLFF
size: -
D: -
V: TRBV6-5
J: TRBJ1-4

DNA: TGTGCCAGCAGTGAATATCCAGGTGAAGCTTTCTTT
CDR3: CASSEYPGEAFF
size: -
D: -
V: TRBV25-1
J: TRBJ1-1

DNA: TGCGCCAGCAGCCAAGATGGGAAGGCGGGGGCCCCTAGGATCACAGATACGCAGTATTTT
CDR3: CASSQDGKAGAPRITDTQYF
size: -
D: -
V: TRBV4-1
J: TRBJ2-3

DNA: TGTGCCAGCAGCTTAGCCCAAGCGGGAGTTCACACCGGGGAGCTGTTTTTT
CDR3: CASSLAQAGVHTGELFF
size: -
D: TRBD2
V: TRBV7-6
J: TRBJ2-2

DNA: TGCGCCAGCAGCCACCTAGGGCGGGGGCGTGATTCACCCCTCCACTTT
CDR3: CASSHLGRGRDSPLHF
size: -
D: -
V: TRBV4-1
J: TRBJ1-6

DNA: TGTGCCAGCAGTTCCTTGGGAGTTAGTGGGGCCAACGTCCTGACTTTC
CDR3: CASSSLGVSGANVLTF
size: -
D: -
V: TRBV6-5
J: TRBJ2-6

DNA: TGTGCCAGCAGCCCATCGGCGGGCGGTGGCACAGATACGCAGTATTTT
CDR3: CASSPSAGGGTDTQYF
size: -
D: -
V: TRBV9
J: TRBJ2-3